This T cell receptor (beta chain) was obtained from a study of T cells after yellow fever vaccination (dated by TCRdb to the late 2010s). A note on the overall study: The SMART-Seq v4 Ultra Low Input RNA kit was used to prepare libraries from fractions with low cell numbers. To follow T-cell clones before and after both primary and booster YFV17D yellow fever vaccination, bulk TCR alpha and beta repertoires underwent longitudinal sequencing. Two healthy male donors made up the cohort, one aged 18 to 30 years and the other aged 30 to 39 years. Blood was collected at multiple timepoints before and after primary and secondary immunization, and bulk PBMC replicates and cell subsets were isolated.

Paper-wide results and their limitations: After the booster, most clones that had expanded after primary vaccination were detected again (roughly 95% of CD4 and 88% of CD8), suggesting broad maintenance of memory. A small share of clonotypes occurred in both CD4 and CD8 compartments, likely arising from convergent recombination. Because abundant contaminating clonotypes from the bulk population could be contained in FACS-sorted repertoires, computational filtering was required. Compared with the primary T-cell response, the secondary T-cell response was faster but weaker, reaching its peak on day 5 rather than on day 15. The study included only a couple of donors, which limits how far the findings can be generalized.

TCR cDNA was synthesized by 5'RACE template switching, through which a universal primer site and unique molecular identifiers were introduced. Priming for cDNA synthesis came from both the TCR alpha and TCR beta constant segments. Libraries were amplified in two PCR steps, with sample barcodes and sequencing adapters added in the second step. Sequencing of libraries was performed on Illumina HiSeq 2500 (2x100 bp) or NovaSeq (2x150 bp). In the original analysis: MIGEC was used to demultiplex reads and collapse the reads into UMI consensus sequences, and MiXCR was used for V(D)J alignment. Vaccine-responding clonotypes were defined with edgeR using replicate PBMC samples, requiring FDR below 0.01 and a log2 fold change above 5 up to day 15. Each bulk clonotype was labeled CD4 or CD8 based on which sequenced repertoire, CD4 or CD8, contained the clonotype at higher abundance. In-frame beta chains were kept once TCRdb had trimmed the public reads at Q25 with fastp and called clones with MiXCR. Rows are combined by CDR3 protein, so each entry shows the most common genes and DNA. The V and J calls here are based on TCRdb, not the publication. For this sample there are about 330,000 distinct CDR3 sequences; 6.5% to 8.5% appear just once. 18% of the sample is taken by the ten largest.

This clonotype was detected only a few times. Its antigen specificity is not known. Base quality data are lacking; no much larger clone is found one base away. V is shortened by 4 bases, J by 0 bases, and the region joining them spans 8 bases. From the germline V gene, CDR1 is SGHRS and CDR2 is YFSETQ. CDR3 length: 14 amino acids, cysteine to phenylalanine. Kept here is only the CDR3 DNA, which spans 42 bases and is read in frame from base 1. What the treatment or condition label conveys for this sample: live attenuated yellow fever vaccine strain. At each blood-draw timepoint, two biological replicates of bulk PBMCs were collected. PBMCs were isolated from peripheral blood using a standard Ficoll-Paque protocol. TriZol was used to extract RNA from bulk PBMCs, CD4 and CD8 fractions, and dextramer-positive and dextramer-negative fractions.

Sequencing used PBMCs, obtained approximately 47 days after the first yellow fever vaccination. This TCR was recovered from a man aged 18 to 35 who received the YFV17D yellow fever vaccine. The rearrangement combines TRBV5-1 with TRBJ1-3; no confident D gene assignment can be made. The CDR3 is CASSLPDSGNTIYF. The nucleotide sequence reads TGCGCCAGCAGCCTTCCAGACTCTGGAAACACCATATATTTT.